This T cell receptor beta chain was sequenced during a study of cytomegalovirus exposure and HLA in healthy donors. CDR1 is SGHAT, CDR2 FQNNGV, per germline. Trimming shortened V by 0 bases and J by 4 bases, and 13 bases separated the two germline ends. The CDR3 covers 15 residues. The PCR contained 60 Vbeta and 13 Jbeta primers. The assay was immunoSEQ multiplex PCR, and TCRdb's table has in-frame clones only and misses some. The sample includes around 190,000 clones, 79% seen only once; the top ten take 1.6%. The chain carries TRBV11-2 and TRBJ2-7, with TRBD2 as a possible D gene (6 bases). The clonotype originates from a woman in her late teens or twenties in good health and CMV-seronegative. The sequenced material came from PBMCs. The CDR3 loop is CASSLDTGGEYEQYF. The CDR3 nucleotides read TGTGCCAGCAGCTTAGATACCGGGGGAGAATACGAGCAGTACTTC.